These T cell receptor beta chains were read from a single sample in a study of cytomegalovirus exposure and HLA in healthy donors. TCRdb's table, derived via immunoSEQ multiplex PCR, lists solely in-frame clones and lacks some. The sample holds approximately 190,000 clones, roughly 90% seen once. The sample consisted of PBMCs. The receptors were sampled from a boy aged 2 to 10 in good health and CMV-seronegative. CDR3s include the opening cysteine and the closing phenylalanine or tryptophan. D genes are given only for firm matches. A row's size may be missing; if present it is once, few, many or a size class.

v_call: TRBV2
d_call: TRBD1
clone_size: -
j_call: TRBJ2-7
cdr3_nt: TGTGCCAGCAGAGGGACAGGGAGCTCCTACGAGCAGTACTTC
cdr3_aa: CASRGTGSSYEQYF

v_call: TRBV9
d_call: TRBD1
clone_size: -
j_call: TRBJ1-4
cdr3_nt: TGTGCCAGCAGCCTGGGACAGGGGGGAGAAAAACTGTTTTTT
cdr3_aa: CASSLGQGGEKLFF

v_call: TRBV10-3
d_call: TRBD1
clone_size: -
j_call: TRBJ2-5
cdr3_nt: TGTGCCATCTCGGGACAGCGAGAGACCCAGTACTTC
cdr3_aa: CAISGQRETQYF

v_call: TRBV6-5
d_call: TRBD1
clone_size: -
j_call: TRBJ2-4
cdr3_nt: TGTGCCAGCAGTTCTCTGGACAGGGGAAGAAGCATTCAGTACTTC
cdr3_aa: CASSSLDRGRSIQYF

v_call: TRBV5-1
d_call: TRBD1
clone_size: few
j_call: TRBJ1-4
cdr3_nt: TGCGCCAGCAGCGGGGGACAGAATGAAAAACTGTTTTTT
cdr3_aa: CASSGGQNEKLFF

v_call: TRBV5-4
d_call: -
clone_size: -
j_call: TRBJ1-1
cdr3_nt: TGTGCCAGCAGCTTGGGGGGAGGGGATGTCGCTGAAGCTTTCTTT
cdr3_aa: CASSLGGGDVAEAFF

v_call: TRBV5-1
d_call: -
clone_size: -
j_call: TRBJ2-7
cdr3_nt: TGCGCCAGCAGCTTGAGGGGCTACGAGCAGTACTTC
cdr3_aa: CASSLRGYEQYF

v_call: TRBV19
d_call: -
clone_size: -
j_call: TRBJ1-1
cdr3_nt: TGTGCCAGTAGTATTCCAGGGTACAGCACTGAAGCTTTCTTT
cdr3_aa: CASSIPGYSTEAFF

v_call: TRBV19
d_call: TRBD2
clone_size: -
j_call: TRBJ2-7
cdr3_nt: TGTGCCAGTAAACCCGGACTAGCGGGAGCCTACGAGCAGTACTTC
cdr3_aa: CASKPGLAGAYEQYF

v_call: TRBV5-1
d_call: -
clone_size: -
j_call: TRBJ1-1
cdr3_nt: TGCGCCAGCAGCTTGGAAGGGAGTTCTGAAGCTTTCTTT
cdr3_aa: CASSLEGSSEAFF

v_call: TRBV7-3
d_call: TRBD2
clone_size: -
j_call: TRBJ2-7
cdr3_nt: TGTGCCAGCAGCTTAACCCCGGGACTAGCGGGGGGGGAAGAGCAGTACTTC
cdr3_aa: CASSLTPGLAGGEEQYF

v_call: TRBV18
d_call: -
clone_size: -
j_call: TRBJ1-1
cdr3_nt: TGTGCCAGCTCACCGCTACAGGGAATAAACACTGAAGCTTTCTTT
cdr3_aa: CASSPLQGINTEAFF

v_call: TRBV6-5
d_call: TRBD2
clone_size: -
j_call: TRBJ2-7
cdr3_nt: TGTGCCAGCAGTTACGGGGGGGTAGTGAGAGTCGAGCAGTACTTC
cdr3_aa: CASSYGGVVRVEQYF

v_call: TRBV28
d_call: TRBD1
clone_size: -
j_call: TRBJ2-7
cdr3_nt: TGTGCCAGCAGCTCTCTCCGGGACAGGCACGAGCAGTACTTC
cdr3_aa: CASSSLRDRHEQYF

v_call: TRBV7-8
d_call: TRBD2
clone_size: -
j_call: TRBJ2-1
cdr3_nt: TGTGCCAGCAGCTTAAAGGGGACTAGCGGGAGAAATGAGCAGTTCTTC
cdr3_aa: CASSLKGTSGRNEQFF

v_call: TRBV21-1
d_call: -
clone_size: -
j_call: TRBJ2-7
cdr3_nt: TGTGCCAGGCTACAAGCTGGACAGGAGCACGAGCAGTACTTC
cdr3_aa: CARLQAGQEHEQYF

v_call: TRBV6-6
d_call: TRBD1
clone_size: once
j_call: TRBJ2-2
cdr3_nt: TGTGCCGTCGACAGGGATAACACCGGGGAGCTGTTTTTT
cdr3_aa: CAVDRDNTGELFF

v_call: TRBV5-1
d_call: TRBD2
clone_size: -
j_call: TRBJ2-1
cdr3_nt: TGCGCCAGCAGCTTGTTCGGGGGGAGCTCCTACAATGAGCAGTTCTTC
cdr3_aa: CASSLFGGSSYNEQFF

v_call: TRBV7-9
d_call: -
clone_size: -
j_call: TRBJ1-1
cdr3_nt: TGTGCCAGCAGCTTTGGGTCAGGGAACACTGAAGCTTTCTTT
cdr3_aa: CASSFGSGNTEAFF

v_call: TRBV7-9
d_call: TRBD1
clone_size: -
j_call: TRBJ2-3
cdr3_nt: TGTGCCAGCAGCTTGGGACAGACCCTCTACACAGATACGCAGTATTTT
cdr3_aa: CASSLGQTLYTDTQYF

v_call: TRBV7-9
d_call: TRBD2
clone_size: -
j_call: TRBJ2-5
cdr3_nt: TGTGCCAGCAGCTTATTAGTTTGGGGAGGGGAGGAGACCCAGTACTTC
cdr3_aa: CASSLLVWGGEETQYF

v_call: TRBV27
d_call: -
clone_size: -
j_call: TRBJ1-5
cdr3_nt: TGTGCCAGCAGTTTCAGGTATAGCAATCAGCCCCAGCATTTT
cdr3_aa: CASSFRYSNQPQHF

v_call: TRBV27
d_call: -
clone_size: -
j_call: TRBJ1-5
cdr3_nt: TGTGCCAGCAGTGGCGAAGGGGGAAGGCGGTCCCAGCATTTT
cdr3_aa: CASSGEGGRRSQHF

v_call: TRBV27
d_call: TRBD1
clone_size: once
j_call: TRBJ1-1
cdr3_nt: TGTGCCAGCAGTTTTACAGGGGGCCGGACTGAAGCTTTCTTT
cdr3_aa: CASSFTGGRTEAFF

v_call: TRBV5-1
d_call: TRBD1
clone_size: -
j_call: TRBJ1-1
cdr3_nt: TGCGCCAGCAGCTTGGGGGGACAGGGAGGTGATCGCACTGAAGCTTTCTTT
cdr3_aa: CASSLGGQGGDRTEAFF

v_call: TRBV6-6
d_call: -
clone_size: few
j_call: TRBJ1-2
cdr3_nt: TGTGCCAGTAACTTCAGGGTACATCAAGGCTACACCTTC
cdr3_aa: CASNFRVHQGYTF

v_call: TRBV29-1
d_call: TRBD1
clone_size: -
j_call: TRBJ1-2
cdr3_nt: TGCAGCGCAGAAACAGGGGTTCACTATGGCTACACCTTC
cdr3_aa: CSAETGVHYGYTF

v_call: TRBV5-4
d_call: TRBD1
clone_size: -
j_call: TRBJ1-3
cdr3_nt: TGTGCCAGCAGCTCTTCAGGGGGCGTCGGAAACACCATATATTTT
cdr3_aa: CASSSSGGVGNTIYF

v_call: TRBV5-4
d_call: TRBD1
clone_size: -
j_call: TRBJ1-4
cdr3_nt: TGTGCCAGCAGCCCCGGGACAGTTAATGAAAAACTGTTTTTT
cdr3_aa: CASSPGTVNEKLFF

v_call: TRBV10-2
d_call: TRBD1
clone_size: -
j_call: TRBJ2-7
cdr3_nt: TGCGCCAGCCGGGCGGACAGGGATAATACCTACGAGCAGTACTTC
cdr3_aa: CASRADRDNTYEQYF

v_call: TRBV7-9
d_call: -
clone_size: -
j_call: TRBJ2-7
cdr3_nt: TGTGCCAGCAGCTCCCAGGGCGGGATAAGCTACGAGCAGTACTTC
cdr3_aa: CASSSQGGISYEQYF

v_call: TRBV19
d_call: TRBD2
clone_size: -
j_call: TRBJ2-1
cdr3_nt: TGTGCCAGTAGTCCTGGGACTAGCGGGACCCGTTACAATGAGCAGTTCTTC
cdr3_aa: CASSPGTSGTRYNEQFF

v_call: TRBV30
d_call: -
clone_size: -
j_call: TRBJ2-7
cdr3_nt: TGTGCCTGGACCCCCGGAGCGGGCGAGCAGTACTTC
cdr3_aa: CAWTPGAGEQYF

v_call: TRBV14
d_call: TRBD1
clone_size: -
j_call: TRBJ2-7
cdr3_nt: TGTGCCAGCAGCTCTCGGGACAGGGTCTTCTACGAGCAGTACTTC
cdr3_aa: CASSSRDRVFYEQYF

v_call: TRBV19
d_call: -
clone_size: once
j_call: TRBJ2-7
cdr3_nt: TGTGCCAGTAGTGACATATTTTACGAGCAGTACTTC
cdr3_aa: CASSDIFYEQYF

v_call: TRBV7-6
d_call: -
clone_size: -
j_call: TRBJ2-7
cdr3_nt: TGTGCCAGCAGCGCCCGGAGCGGGTGGGTCTACGAGCAGTACTTC
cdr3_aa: CASSARSGWVYEQYF

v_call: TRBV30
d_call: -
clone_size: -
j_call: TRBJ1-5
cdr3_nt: TGTGCCTGGAGTGTAGGGGGGGGCAATCAGCCCCAGCATTTT
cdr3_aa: CAWSVGGGNQPQHF

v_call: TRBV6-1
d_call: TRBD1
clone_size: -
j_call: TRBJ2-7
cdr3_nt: TGTGCCAGCAGTACCCGACAGGGGGTCGGGGAGCAGTACTTC
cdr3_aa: CASSTRQGVGEQYF

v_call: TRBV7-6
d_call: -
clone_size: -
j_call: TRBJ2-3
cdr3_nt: TGTGCCAGCAGCTCTTTGGCTGGGGCTATTAGCACAGATACGCAGTATTTT
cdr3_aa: CASSSLAGAISTDTQYF

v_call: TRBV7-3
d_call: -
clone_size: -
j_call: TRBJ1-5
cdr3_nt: TGTGCCAGCACCCAGATTAGCAATCAGCCCCAGCATTTT
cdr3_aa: CASTQISNQPQHF

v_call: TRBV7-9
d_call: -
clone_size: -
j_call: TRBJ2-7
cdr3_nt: TGTGCCAGCAGCCCCAAAGCGGACCAAGAGTACTTC
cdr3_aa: CASSPKADQEYF

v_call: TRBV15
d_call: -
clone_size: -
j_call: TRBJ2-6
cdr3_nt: TGTGCCACCAGCAGAGCTGGAGCCTCTGGGGCCAACGTCCTGACTTTC
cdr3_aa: CATSRAGASGANVLTF

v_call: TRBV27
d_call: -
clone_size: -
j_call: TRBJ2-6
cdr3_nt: TGTGCCAGCAGTTATACTGGGGCCAACGTCCTGACTTTC
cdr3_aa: CASSYTGANVLTF

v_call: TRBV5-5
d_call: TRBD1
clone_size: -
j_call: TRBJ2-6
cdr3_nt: TGTGCCAGCAGTACCGGACAGGGGGTAGGTGGGGCCAACGTCCTGACTTTC
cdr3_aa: CASSTGQGVGGANVLTF

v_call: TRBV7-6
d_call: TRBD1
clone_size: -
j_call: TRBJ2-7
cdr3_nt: TGTGCCAGCAGCCCAGGGGACAGGGTGCGGGAGCAGTACTTC
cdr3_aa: CASSPGDRVREQYF

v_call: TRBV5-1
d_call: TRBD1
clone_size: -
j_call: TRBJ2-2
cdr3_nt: TGCGCCAGCAGAGCGACAGGGATCACCGGGGAGCTGTTTTTT
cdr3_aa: CASRATGITGELFF

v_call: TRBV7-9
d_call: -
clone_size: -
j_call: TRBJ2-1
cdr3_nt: TGTGCCAGCAGCTCAGGACAGGAGCAGTTCTTC
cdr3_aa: CASSSGQEQFF

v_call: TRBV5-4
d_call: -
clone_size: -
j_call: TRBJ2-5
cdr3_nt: TGTGCCAGCAGCTTGGACCGCGAACCGGCGGGGAGGGAGACCCAGTACTTC
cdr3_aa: CASSLDREPAGRETQYF

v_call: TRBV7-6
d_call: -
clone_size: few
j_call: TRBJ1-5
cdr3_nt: TGTGCCAGCAGCCCCAGTAATCAGCCCCAGCATTTT
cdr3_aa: CASSPSNQPQHF

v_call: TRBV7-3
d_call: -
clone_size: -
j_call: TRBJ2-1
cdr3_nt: TGTGCCAGCAGCTTAATCAGCCGGGGGGCCCACAATGAGCAGTTCTTC
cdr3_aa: CASSLISRGAHNEQFF

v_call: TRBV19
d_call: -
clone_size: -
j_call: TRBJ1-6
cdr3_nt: TGTGCCAGTAGTTTGACAGGTGCCGATTCACCCCTCCACTTT
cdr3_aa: CASSLTGADSPLHF

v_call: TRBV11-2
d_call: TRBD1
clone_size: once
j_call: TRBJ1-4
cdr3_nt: TGTGCCAGCAGCTTAGCCCTGCGGGACAGGGGTGAAGAAAAACTGTTTTTT
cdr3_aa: CASSLALRDRGEEKLFF

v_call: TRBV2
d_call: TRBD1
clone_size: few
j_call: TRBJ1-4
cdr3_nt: TGTGCCAGCACTCTTAGACAGGGTATGAATGAAAAACTGTTTTTT
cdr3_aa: CASTLRQGMNEKLFF

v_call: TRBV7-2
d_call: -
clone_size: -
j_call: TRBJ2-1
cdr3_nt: TGTGCCAGCAGCTTATTCGTTTTATTTGTGAGCTCCGACAATGAGCAGTTCTTC
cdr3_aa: CASSLFVLFVSSDNEQFF

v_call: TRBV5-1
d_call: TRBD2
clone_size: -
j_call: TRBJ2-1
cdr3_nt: TGCGCCAGCAGCTTGGGGTCCGGGGGGAACAATGAGCAGTTCTTC
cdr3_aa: CASSLGSGGNNEQFF

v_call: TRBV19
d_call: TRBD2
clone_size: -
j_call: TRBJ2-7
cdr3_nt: TGTGCCAGTAGGGCGACAGGGACTAGCTGGTCCGAGCAGTACTTC
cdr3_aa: CASRATGTSWSEQYF

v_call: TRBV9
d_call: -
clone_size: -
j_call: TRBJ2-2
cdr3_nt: TGTGCCAGCAGCGTAGGCCCCTGGACTGGGACCGGGGAGCTGTTTTTT
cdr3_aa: CASSVGPWTGTGELFF

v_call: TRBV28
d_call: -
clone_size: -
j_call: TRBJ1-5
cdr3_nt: TGTGCCAGCAGTTTGGGGGGCAGGGAGGGTCAGCCCCAGCATTTT
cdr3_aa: CASSLGGREGQPQHF

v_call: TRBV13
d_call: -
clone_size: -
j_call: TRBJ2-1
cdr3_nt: TGTGCCAGCAGCTTAGGAGGGCGGGACGGTACTCTCTTC
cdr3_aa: CASSLGGRDGTLF